This T cell receptor (beta chain) was retrieved from a study of T cells in Graves' hyperthyroidism and ophthalmopathy. Study-wide findings and caveats: From stable hyperthyroidism, ophthalmopathy was set apart by a 13 V-J model.

From RNA transcripts, TCR beta CDR3 regions were amplified. HTBI primers were employed in a first-round RT-PCR of the TCR CDR3. TCRdb independently ran MiXCR on the multiplex PCR reads; one entry per CDR3 protein. In the table there are 200,000 to 250,000 distinct CDR3 sequences, approximately 16% of which are singletons. Uncontrolled infection, other autoimmune disease, pregnancy or lactation excluded patients. This clonotype was seen at least ten times. The antigen remains unidentified. Sample: blood. The TCR was taken from a woman aged 18-29 years with Graves' ophthalmopathy.

The CDR3 spells CASSEVQGRGYTF. CDR3 DNA: TGTGCCAGCAGTGAAGTTCAGGGCCGTGGCTACACCTTC. The rearrangement links TRBV2 to TRBJ1-2, with D perhaps TRBD1 (5 bases). With 1 base removed from V and 7 bases from J, the gap between germline ends came to 10 bases. Germline loops: CDR1 SNHLY, CDR2 FYNNEI. This CDR3 contains 13 residues.